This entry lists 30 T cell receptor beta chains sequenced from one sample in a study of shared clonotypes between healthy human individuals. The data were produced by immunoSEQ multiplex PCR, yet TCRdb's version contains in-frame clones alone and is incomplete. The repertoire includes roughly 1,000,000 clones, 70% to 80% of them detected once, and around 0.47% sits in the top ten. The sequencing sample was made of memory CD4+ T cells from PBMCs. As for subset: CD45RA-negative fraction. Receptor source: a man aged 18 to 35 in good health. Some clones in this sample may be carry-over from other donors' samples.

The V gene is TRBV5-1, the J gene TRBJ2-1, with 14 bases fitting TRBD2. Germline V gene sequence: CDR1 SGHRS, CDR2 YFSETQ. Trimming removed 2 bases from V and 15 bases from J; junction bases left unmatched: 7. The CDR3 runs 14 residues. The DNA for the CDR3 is TGCGCCAGCAGCTTCGGGACTAGCGGGAGCTGGGGGTTCTTC. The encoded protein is CASSFGTSGSWGFF.

The CDR3: CASSQGPGPWEKLFF. As DNA, the CDR3 is TGCGCCAGCAGCCAAGGGCCAGGACCTTGGGAAAAACTGTTTTTT. This sequence joins TRBV4-1 and TRBJ1-4; unclear D gene. The germline gives CDR1 MGHRA, CDR2 YSYEKL. V was pared by 1 base and J by 8 bases, with 14 bases between. CDR3 size: 15 residues.

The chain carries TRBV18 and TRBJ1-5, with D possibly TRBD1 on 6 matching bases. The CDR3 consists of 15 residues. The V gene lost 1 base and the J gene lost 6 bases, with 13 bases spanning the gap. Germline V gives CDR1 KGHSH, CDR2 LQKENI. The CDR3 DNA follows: TGTGCCAGCTCACCACTTCAAAAAGGGGGTCAGCCCCAGCATTTT. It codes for CASSPLQKGGQPQHF.

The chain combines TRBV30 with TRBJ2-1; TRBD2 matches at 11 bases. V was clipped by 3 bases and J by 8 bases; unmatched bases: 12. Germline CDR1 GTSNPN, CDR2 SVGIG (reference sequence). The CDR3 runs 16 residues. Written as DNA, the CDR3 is TGTGCCTGGAGGGTGTTAACTAGCGGGAGTAGCGATGAGCAGTTCTTC. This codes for CAWRVLTSGSSDEQFF.

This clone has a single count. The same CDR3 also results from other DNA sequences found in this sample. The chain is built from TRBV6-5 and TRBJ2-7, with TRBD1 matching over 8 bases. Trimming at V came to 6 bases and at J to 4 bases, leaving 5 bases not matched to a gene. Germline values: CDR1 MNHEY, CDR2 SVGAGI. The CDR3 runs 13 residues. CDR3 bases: TGTGCCAGCAGACCAGGACAGGGATACGAGCAGTACTTC. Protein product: CASRPGQGYEQYF.

CDR3 region: CAISGTDQETQYF. The DNA of the CDR3 is TGTGCCATCAGTGGGACGGACCAAGAGACCCAGTACTTC. The rearrangement links TRBV10-3 to TRBJ2-5; no firm D call. Trimming removed 4 bases at V and 0 bases at J, with 6 bases between. Germline V gene data show CDR1 as ENHRY and CDR2 as SYGVKD. The CDR3 is 13 residues long.

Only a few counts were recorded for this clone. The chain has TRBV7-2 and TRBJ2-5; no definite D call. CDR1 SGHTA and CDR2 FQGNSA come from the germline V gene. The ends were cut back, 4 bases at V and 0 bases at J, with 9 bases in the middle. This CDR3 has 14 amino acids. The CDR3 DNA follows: TGTGCCAGCAGCTCACGACCGTACCAAGAGACCCAGTACTTC. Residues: CASSSRPYQETQYF. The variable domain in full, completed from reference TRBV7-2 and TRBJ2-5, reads GAGVSQSPSNKVTEKGKDVELRCDPISGHTALYWYRQSLGQGLEFLIYFQGNSAPDKSGLPSDRFSAERTGGSVSTLTIQRTQQEDSAVYLCASSSRPYQETQYFGPGTRLLVL.

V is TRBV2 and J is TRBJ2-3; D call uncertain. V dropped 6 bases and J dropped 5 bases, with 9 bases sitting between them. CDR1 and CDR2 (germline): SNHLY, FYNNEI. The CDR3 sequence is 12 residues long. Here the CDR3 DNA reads TGTGCCAGCAGGGAGTACAGAGATACGCAGTATTTT. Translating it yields CASREYRDTQYF.

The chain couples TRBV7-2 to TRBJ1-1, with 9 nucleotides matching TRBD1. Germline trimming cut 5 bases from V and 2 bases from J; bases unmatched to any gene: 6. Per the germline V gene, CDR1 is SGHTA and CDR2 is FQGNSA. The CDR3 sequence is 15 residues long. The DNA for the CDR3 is TGTGCCAGCAGCCCCCACAGGGGGCTAAACACTGAAGCTTTCTTT. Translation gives CASSPHRGLNTEAFF.

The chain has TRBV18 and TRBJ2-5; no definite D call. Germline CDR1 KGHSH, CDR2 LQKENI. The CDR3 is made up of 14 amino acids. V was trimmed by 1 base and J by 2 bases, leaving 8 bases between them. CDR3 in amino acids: CASSPLSVQETQYF. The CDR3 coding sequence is TGTGCCAGCTCACCACTTTCCGTACAAGAGACCCAGTACTTC.

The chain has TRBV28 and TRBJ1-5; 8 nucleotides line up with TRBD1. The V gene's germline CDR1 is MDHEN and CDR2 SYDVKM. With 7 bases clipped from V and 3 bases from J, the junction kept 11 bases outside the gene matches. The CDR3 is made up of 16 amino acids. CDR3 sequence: CASTSQGARANQPQHF. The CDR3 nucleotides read TGTGCCAGCACCTCTCAGGGGGCGCGTGCCAATCAGCCCCAGCATTTT.

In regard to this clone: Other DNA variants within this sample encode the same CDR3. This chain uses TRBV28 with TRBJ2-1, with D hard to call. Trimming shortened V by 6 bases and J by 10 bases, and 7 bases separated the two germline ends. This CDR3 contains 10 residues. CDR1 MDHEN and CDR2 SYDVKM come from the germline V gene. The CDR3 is CASSLSEQFF. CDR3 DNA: TGTGCCAGCAGCCTCTCGGAGCAGTTCTTC.

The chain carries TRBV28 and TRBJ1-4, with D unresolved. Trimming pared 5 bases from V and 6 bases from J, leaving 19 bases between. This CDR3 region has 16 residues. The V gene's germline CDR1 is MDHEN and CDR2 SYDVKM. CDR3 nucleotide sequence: TGTGCCAGCAGTGCCTATAGCTACCAGGAGTATGAAAAACTGTTTTTT. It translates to CASSAYSYQEYEKLFF.

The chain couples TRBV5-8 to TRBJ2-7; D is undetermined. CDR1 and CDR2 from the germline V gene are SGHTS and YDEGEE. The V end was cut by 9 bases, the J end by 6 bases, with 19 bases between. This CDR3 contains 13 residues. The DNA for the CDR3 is TGTGCCACCCTCTTCTCGCTCCCACTCGAGCAGTACTTC. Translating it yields CATLFSLPLEQYF.

The CDR3 here is CASSSTRVSGELFF. The CDR3 coding sequence is TGTGCCAGCAGCTCCACACGTGTTTCCGGGGAGCTGTTTTTT. The chain links TRBV7-2 to TRBJ2-2, with D unclear. Deletions cut 4 bases from V and 6 bases from J, with 12 bases between. Germline V gene lookup returns CDR1 SGHTA and CDR2 FQGNSA. The CDR3 length is 14 residues.

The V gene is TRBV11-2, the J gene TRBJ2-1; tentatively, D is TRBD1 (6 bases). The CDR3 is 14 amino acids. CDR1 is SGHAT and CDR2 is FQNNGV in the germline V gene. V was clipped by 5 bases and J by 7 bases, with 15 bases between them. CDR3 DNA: TGTGCCAGCAGCCCCACAGGGAATAGGAATGAGCAGTTCTTC. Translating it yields CASSPTGNRNEQFF.

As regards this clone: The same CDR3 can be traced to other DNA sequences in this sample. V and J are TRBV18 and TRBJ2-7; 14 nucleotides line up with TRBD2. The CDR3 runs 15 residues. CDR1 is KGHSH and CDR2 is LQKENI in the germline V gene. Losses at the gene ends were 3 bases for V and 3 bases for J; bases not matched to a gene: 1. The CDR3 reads CASSPGTSGSYEQYF. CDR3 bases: TGTGCCAGCTCACCCGGGACTAGCGGGAGCTACGAGCAGTACTTC.

As DNA, the CDR3 is TGTGCCAGCAGCCAAATGGGACTAGCGGGAGGCCAGGGGAATGAGCAGTTCTTC. Translation gives CASSQMGLAGGQGNEQFF. J is TRBJ2-1 and V is TRBV4-2; 15 bases are shared with TRBD2. The CDR3 is made up of 18 amino acids. Germline V lookup: CDR1 LGHNA, CDR2 YNFKEQ. With V trimmed by 2 bases and J by 7 bases, 9 bases remained unmatched.

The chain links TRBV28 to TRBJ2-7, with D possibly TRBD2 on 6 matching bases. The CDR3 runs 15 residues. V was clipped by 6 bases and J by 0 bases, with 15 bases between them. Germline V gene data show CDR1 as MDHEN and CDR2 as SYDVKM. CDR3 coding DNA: TGTGCCAGCAGCACCCGGGACTTCCTCTCCTACGAGCAGTACTTC. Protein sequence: CASSTRDFLSYEQYF.

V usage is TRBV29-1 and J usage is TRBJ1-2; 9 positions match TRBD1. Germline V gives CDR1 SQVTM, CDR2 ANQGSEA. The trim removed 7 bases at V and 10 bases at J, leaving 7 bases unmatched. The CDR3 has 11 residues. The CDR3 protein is CSAGTGKDYTF. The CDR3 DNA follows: TGCAGCGCGGGGACAGGGAAGGACTACACCTTC.

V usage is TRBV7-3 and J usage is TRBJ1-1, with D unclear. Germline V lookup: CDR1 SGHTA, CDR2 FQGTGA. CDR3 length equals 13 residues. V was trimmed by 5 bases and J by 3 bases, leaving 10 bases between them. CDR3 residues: CASSLDRHTEAFF. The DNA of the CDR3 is TGTGCCAGCAGCCTCGACCGTCACACTGAAGCTTTCTTT.

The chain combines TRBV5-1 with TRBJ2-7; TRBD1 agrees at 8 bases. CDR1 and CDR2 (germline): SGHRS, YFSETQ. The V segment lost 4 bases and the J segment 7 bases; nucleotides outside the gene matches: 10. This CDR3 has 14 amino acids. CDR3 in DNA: TGCGCCAGCAGCATGGGGCAGGGGGCGGAAGAGCAGTACTTC. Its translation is CASSMGQGAEEQYF.

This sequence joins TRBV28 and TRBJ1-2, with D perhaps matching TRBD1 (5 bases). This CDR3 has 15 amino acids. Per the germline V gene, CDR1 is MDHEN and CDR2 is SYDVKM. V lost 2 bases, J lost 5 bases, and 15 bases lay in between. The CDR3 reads CASSLISLGGYGYTF. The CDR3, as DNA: TGTGCCAGCAGTTTAATCTCTCTGGGGGGTTATGGCTACACCTTC.

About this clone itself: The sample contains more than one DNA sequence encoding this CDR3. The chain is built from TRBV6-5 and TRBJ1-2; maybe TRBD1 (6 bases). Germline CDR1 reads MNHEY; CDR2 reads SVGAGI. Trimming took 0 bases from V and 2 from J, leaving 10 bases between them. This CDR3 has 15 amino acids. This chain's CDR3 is CASSYSRTANYGYTF. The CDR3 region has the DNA TGTGCCAGCAGTTACTCGAGGACAGCCAACTATGGCTACACCTTC.

CDR3: CASSYFDGYTF. The CDR3 nucleotides are TGTGCCAGCAGTTACTTTGATGGCTACACCTTC. The chain recombines TRBV6-5 with TRBJ1-2; no firm D call. Looked up from germline, CDR1 is MNHEY and CDR2 is SVGAGI. This CDR3 region has 11 residues. The ends were cut back, 1 base at V and 6 bases at J, with 3 bases in the middle.

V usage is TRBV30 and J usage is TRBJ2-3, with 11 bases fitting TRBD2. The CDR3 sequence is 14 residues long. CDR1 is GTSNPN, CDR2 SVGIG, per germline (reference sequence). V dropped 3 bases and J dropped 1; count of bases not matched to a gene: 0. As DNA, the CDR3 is TGTGCCTGGAGGGGACTAGCGGGCACAGATACGCAGTATTTT. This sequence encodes CAWRGLAGTDTQYF.

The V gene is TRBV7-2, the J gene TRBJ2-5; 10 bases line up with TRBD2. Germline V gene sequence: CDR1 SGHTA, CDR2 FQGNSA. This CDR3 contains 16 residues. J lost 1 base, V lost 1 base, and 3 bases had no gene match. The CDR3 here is CASSLDWTSGQETQYF. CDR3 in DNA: TGTGCCAGCAGCTTAGATTGGACTAGCGGCCAAGAGACCCAGTACTTC. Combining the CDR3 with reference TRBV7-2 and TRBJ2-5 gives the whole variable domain GAGVSQSPSNKVTEKGKDVELRCDPISGHTALYWYRQSLGQGLEFLIYFQGNSAPDKSGLPSDRFSAERTGGSVSTLTIQRTQQEDSAVYLCASSLDWTSGQETQYFGPGTRLLVL.

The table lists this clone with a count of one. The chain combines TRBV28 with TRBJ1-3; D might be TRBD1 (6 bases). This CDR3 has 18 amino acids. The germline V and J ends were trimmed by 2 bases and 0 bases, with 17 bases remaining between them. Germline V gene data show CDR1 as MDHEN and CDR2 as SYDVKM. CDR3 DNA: TGTGCCAGCAGTTTAGGTGGGGGCCCATCCTACTCTGGAAACACCATATATTTT. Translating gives CASSLGGGPSYSGNTIYF.

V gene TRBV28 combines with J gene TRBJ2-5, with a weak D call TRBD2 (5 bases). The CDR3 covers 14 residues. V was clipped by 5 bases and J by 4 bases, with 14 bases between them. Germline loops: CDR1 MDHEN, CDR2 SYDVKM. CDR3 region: CASSLLAGRETQYF. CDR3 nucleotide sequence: TGTGCCAGCAGTCTCTTGGCGGGCCGAGAGACCCAGTACTTC.

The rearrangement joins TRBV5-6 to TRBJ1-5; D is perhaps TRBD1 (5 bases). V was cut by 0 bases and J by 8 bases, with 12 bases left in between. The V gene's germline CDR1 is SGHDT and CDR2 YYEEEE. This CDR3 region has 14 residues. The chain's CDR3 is CASSLEGNREPQHF. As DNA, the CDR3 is TGTGCCAGCAGCTTGGAGGGGAATAGGGAGCCCCAGCATTTT. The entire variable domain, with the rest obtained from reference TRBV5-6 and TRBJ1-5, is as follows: DAGVTQSPTHLIKTRGQQVTLRCSPKSGHDTVSWYQQALGQGPQFIFQYYEEEERQRGNFPDRFSGHQFPNYSSELNVNALLLGDSALYLCASSLEGNREPQHFGDGTRLSIL.